The 14 T cell receptor beta chains given below trace back to one sample, sequenced in a study of regulatory T cells in long-lasting Graves disease. Sample time point: newly diagnosed GD, antithyroid drugs for less than 3 months. Following extraction of RNA from PBMCs, that RNA was used to make the TCR library. Arm-PCR with iRepertoire HTBI primers amplified the CDR3 regions for these TCR beta libraries. TCRdb itself ran the multiplex PCR reads through MiXCR, one entry per CDR3 protein. The data show roughly 500,000 distinct CDR3 sequences, approximately 13% seen once. These data were likewise used in another study, on T cells in Graves' hyperthyroidism and ophthalmopathy.

The specimen comprised peripheral blood mononuclear cells (PBMCs), sampled at new diagnosis, from a patient treated with antithyroid drugs. The source of these receptors is a man in his thirties or forties with Graves disease.

This clonotype has a count of ten or more. The V and J genes are TRBV12-3 or TRBV12-4 and TRBJ1-5; D is uncertain. The V gene lost 4 bases and the J gene lost 2 bases, with 12 bases spanning the gap. This CDR3 is built from 15 residues. The CDR3 DNA reads as TGTGCCAGCAGTTCCGATCGCTTAGGCAATCAGCCCCAGCATTTT. Residues: CASSSDRLGNQPQHF.

In DNA form, the CDR3 reads TGCAGTGCAACGGGACAGGGGCTGAACACCGGGGAGCTGTTTTTT. It yields the protein CSATGQGLNTGELFF. V usage is TRBV20-1 and J usage is TRBJ2-2; 10 bases are a match to TRBD1. Trimming took 6 bases from V and 1 from J; bases not matched to a gene: 5. Germline CDR1 is DFQATT and CDR2 is SNEGSKA (reference sequence). This CDR3 has 15 residues.

The genes are TRBV18 and TRBJ2-1; D is unresolved. This CDR3 is 14 amino acids long. The ends were cut back, 0 bases at V and 9 bases at J, with 12 bases in the middle. Germline-derived CDR1 and CDR2 are KGHSH and LQKENI. CDR3 coding DNA: TGTGCCAGCTCACCACCGGCAGGAGCGAGTGAGCAGTTCTTC. It specifies CASSPPAGASEQFF.

The chain employs TRBV6-1 and TRBJ2-5; 7 nucleotides align to TRBD1. This CDR3 contains 16 residues. V was clipped by 5 bases and J by 5 bases; unmatched bases: 14. Germline values: CDR1 MNHNS, CDR2 SASEGT. The CDR3 bases are TGTGCCAGCAGTCCCCCCCCCTGGGACAGCGCGGAGACCCAGTACTTC. Translating it yields CASSPPPWDSAETQYF.

The J gene is TRBJ2-1, the V gene TRBV5-1; D not certain. From germline, CDR1 is SGHRS and CDR2 YFSETQ. V was cut by 0 bases and J by 8 bases, with 12 bases left in between. The CDR3 covers 14 residues. The CDR3 is CASSLAAFGDEQFF. CDR3 nucleotide sequence: TGCGCCAGCAGCTTGGCAGCCTTTGGCGATGAGCAGTTCTTC. Using reference TRBV5-1 and TRBJ2-1 for the parts outside the CDR3, the full variable domain is KAGVTQTPRYLIKTRGQQVTLSCSPISGHRSVSWYQQTPGQGLQFLFEYFSETQRNKGNFPGRFSGRQFSNSRSEMNVSTLELGDSALYLCASSLAAFGDEQFFGPGTRLTVL.

This clonotype has ten or more counts. The rearrangement links TRBV12-3 or TRBV12-4 to TRBJ1-5; no clear D. The CDR3 extends over 15 amino acids. The V and J ends lost 3 bases and 0 bases respectively, with 9 bases between them. The CDR3 spells CASSLADDSNQPQHF. The CDR3 DNA follows: TGTGCCAGCAGTTTGGCTGACGATAGCAATCAGCCCCAGCATTTT.

In its sample, this clonotype was seen many times. J is TRBJ1-1 and V is TRBV27; the D is unclear. The CDR3 runs 14 residues. Trimming left V 5 bases short and J 9 bases short, with 19 bases between. Germline assignment: CDR1 MNHEY and CDR2 SMNVEV (reference sequence). CDR3 bases: TGTGCCAGCAGTCCCCTACAGAGCAGTAGTCAAGCTTTCTTT. Protein sequence: CASSPLQSSSQAFF.

For this clonotype: A clone one base away is much larger, so this may be a read error. The chain joins TRBV27 to TRBJ2-3; D may be TRBD1 (5 bases). Germline-derived CDR1 and CDR2 are MNHEY and SMNVEV (reference sequence). The CDR3 is 15 amino acids. The V end lost 7 bases, the J end lost 1 base, and 15 bases lay between the germline ends. This chain's CDR3 is CASTFRVRGTDTQYF. The CDR3 bases are TGTGCCAGCACTTTCAGGGTTCGTGGCACAGATACGCAGTATTTT.

Comment on this clonotype: A read error may explain this, as a much larger clone is one base away. The chain links TRBV12-3 or TRBV12-4 to TRBJ2-7, with D possibly being TRBD1 (6 bases). Trimming pared 3 bases from V and 7 bases from J, leaving 19 bases between. The CDR3 has 15 amino acids. CDR3: CASSLKQGGYNEQYF. CDR3 DNA sequence: TGTGCCAGCAGTTTGAAACAGGGTGGTTACAATGAGCAGTACTTC.

Ten or more counts support this clonotype. The rearrangement uses TRBV7-8 and TRBJ1-5; D not certain. Trimming stripped 1 base from V and 3 bases from J, with 4 bases between. Per germline, CDR1 SGHVS and CDR2 FQNEAQ. The CDR3 totals 13 residues. DNA of the CDR3: TGTGCCAGCAGCTTAGGGGACAATCAGCCCCAGCATTTT. It encodes CASSLGDNQPQHF.

The chain recombines TRBV6-2 or TRBV6-3 with TRBJ2-7; 10 bases agree with TRBD1. CDR3 size: 12 residues. With V trimmed by 11 bases and J by 6 bases, 7 bases remained unmatched. Germline V gene lookup returns CDR1 MNHEY and CDR2 SVGEGT. DNA of the CDR3: TGTGCCGGCGGACAGGGGGTCTCCGAGCAGTACTTC. Protein sequence: CAGGQGVSEQYF.

This clonotype was observed at least ten times. The chain is built from TRBV27 and TRBJ1-6; D is uncertain. V was trimmed by 3 bases and J by 7 bases, leaving 7 bases between them. This CDR3 comprises 13 residues. From germline, CDR1 is MNHEY and CDR2 SMNVEV (reference sequence). This chain's CDR3 is CASSFGRNSPLHF. DNA of the CDR3: TGTGCCAGCAGTTTCGGGAGAAATTCACCCCTCCACTTT.

This clonotype was observed at least ten times. The V and J genes are TRBV12-3 or TRBV12-4 and TRBJ2-3, with D tentatively TRBD1 or TRBD2 (6 bases each). The V end was cut by 7 bases, the J end by 0 bases, with 14 bases between. CDR3 length: 15 amino acids. CDR3 sequence reads: CASTQGGRSTDTQYF. The CDR3 nucleotides are TGTGCCAGCACCCAAGGGGGGAGGAGCACAGATACGCAGTATTTT.

The chain joins TRBV20-1 to TRBJ2-6; 9 bases align to TRBD1. Germline V gene data show CDR1 as DFQATT and CDR2 as SNEGSKA (reference sequence). V dropped 3 bases and J dropped 3; count of bases not matched to a gene: 3. The CDR3 is 15 amino acids. DNA of the CDR3: TGCAGTGCTAGGAGGACAGGGGTTGGGGCCAACGTCCTGACTTTC. Its protein is CSARRTGVGANVLTF.